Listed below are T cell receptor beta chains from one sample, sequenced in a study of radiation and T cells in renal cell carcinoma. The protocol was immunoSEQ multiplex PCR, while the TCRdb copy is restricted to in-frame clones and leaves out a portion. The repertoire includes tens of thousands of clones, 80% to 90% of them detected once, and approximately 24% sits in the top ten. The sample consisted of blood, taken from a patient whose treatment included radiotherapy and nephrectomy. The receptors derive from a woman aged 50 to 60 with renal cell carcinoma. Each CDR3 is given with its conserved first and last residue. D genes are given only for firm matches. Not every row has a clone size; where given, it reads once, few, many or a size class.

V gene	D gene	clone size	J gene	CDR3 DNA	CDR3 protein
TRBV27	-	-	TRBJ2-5	TGTGCCAGCAGTTTATCGGATGGGGTAGTCCAGTACTTC	CASSLSDGVVQYF
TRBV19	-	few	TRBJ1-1	TGTGCCAGTAGTCCCCGGACAGAGAAGGCTGAAGCTTTCTTT	CASSPRTEKAEAFF
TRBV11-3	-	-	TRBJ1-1	TGTGCCAGCAGCCTCGATGGGGCAGGGCTGGCTTTCTTT	CASSLDGAGLAFF
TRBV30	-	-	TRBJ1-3	TGTGCCTGGAGTAGAGGGGCTGACTCTGGAAACACCATATATTTT	CAWSRGADSGNTIYF
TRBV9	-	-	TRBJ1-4	TGTGCCAGCGGGGGCACTAATGAAAAACTGTTTTTT	CASGGTNEKLFF
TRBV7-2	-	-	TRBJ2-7	TGTGCCAGCAGCTTGGCTCAGTTCTACGAGCAGTACTTC	CASSLAQFYEQYF
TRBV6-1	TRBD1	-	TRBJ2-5	TGTGCCACCGCCCCGGGACAGGGGGTCCAAGAGACCCAGTACTTC	CATAPGQGVQETQYF
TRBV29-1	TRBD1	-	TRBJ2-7	TGCAGCGTCGTTGACAGGGGGGATAACGAGCAGTACTTC	CSVVDRGDNEQYF
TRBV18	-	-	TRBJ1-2	TGTGCCAGCTCACCCACACCGACCTTCGGCTATGGCTACACCTTC	CASSPTPTFGYGYTF
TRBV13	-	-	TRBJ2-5	TGTGCCAGCAGCTCCCAAACCGGACGGCTCCGGGAGACCCAGTACTTC	CASSSQTGRLRETQYF
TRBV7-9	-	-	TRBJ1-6	TGTGCCAGCAGCTTAGACGGGAATTCACCCCTCCACTTT	CASSLDGNSPLHF
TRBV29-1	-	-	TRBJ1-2	TGCAGCGTTGTCGGGCTCCGGGACAACTATGGCTACACCTTC	CSVVGLRDNYGYTF
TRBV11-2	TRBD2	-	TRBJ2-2	TGTGCCAGCAGCGGGACTAGCGGGAGAAATTTACCCGGGGAGCTGTTTTTT	CASSGTSGRNLPGELFF
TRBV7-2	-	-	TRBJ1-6	TGTGCCAGCAGCCGTGCTTCTGGGGCCTATAATTCACCCCTCCACTTT	CASSRASGAYNSPLHF
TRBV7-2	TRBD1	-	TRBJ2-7	TGTGCCAGCACCCCGGACAGGAATCCATACGAGCAGTACTTC	CASTPDRNPYEQYF
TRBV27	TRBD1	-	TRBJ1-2	TGTGCCAGCAGGGGGACAGTCTATGGCTACACCTTC	CASRGTVYGYTF
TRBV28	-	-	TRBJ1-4	TGTGCCAGCAGTTCGGCAACTGAAAAACTGTTTTTT	CASSSATEKLFF
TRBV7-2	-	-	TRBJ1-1	TGTGCCAGCAGCTTAGCGGGCGGTAGGGACACTGAAGCTTTCTTT	CASSLAGGRDTEAFF
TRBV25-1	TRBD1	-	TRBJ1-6	TGTGCCAGCAGGGTCGGACAGGGCACCCTCCACTTT	CASRVGQGTLHF
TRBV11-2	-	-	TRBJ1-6	TGTGCCAGCAGGGGGTCCTATAATTCACCCCTCCACTTT	CASRGSYNSPLHF
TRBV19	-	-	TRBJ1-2	TGTGCCAGTAGTATAGCCCCCGGGGCCAGTTCCTCTGGCTACACCTTC	CASSIAPGASSSGYTF
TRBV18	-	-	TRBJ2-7	TGTGCCAGCCAAGCTCGGGACGAGCAGTACTTC	CASQARDEQYF
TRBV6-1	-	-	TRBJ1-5	TGTGCCAGCAGTGAAATGGGGGGCCGGGGTCAGCCCCAGCATTTT	CASSEMGGRGQPQHF
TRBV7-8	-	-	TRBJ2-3	TGTGCCAGCAGATCCTTAAAGAGAGCAGATACGCAGTATTTT	CASRSLKRADTQYF
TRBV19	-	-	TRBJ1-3	TGTGCCAGTAGTACTGTGGACTCTCAAGGAAACACCATATATTTT	CASSTVDSQGNTIYF
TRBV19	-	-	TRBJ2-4	TGTGCCAGTAGTATAGAAGGGCCCTGGAGGAAGAAAAACATTCAGTACTTC	CASSIEGPWRKKNIQYF
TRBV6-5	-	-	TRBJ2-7	TGTGCCAGCAGCCTCACAGGGCCCGACCTCGAGCAGTACTTC	CASSLTGPDLEQYF
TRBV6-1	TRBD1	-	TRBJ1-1	TGTGCCAGCAATACAGGGGAAAGGAACACTGAAGCTTTCTTT	CASNTGERNTEAFF